The 32 T cell receptor beta chains below all came from one sample that was sequenced in a study of T-cell memory formation after mild COVID-19. MiXCR was run by TCRdb on the 5' RACE reads, yielding one entry per CDR3 protein. The data contain hundreds of thousands of distinct CDR3 sequences, roughly 13% of them singletons. The sample comprised PBMCs or a T cell subset sorted from them (not recorded which). These receptors all come from a man between 18 and 29 years old who had mild COVID-19 (a few samples of this study predate the infection). Cell type and time point are not known.

The V call is TRBV5-1, the J call TRBJ1-1; no definite D call. Germline CDR1 and CDR2: SGHRS and YFSETQ. CDR3 length: 12 amino acids. Trimming shortened V by 4 bases and J by 7 bases, and 11 bases separated the two germline ends. The CDR3 nucleotides read TGCGCCAGCAGCCTGGTTGACGGTGAAGCTTTCTTT. Translating it yields CASSLVDGEAFF.

This clonotype was seen a few times. The chain combines TRBV28 with TRBJ1-1; maybe TRBD1 (5 bases). The germline V gene encodes CDR1 MDHEN and CDR2 SYDVKM. There are 13 residues in the CDR3. V shed 8 bases and J shed 5 bases, with 15 bases lying between them. DNA of the CDR3: TGTGCCAGCTTACCGGGGGTACGGACTGAAGCTTTCTTT. This encodes CASLPGVRTEAFF.

The chain has TRBV7-3 and TRBJ2-1; 10 bases map to TRBD2. CDR3 length: 15 residues. With V trimmed by 5 bases and J by 2 bases, 3 bases remained unmatched. Germline CDR1 SGHTA, CDR2 FQGTGA. As DNA, the CDR3 is TGTGCCAGCAGCGCCGGACTAGCGGCCTACAATGAGCAGTTCTTC. Translating gives CASSAGLAAYNEQFF.

This chain joins TRBV7-2 and TRBJ2-3; D gene uncertain. This CDR3 is built from 16 residues. The germline V and J ends were trimmed by 1 base and 2 bases, with 13 bases remaining between them. CDR1 is SGHTA, CDR2 FQGNSA, per germline. The chain's CDR3 is CASSLGRLRNTDTQYF. CDR3 nucleotides: TGTGCCAGCAGCTTAGGGCGCTTGAGAAACACAGATACGCAGTATTTT.

The rearrangement uses TRBV20-1 and TRBJ2-5; 14 positions match TRBD2. V lost 1 base to trimming and J lost 7 bases; unmatched junction nucleotides: 11. The CDR3 length is 17 residues. CDR1 and CDR2 (germline): DFQATT, SNEGSKA (reference sequence). The CDR3 DNA sequence: TGCAGTGCTAGAGGCCGGGGACTAGCGGGGGAAGGAGGGACCCAGTACTTC. Protein sequence: CSARGRGLAGEGGTQYF.

The chain carries TRBV28 and TRBJ1-1, with a tentative D call TRBD1 (5 bases). Trimming removed 7 bases at V and 2 bases at J, with 11 bases between. The CDR3 totals 13 residues. Germline V gene data show CDR1 as MDHEN and CDR2 as SYDVKM. The CDR3 DNA sequence: TGTGCCAGCAATGGGGGAGAAAACACTGAAGCTTTCTTT. Protein: CASNGGENTEAFF.

This clonotype occurred a few times. The rearrangement joins TRBV21-1 to TRBJ2-3; the table's D call TRBD2 went unverified against the DNA. TRBV21-1 is designated a pseudogene. The CDR3 loop spans 20 amino acids. CDR3 loop: CASSKFGVPGTLHLTDTQYF. The CDR3 DNA follows: TGTGCCAGCAGCAAATTTGGGGTCCCCGGGACTCTCCATCTCACAGATACGCAGTATTTT.

This clonotype was observed a few times. The chain uses TRBV2 and TRBJ1-1; 8 bases align to TRBD1. The CDR3 loop spans 12 amino acids. Germline lookup yields CDR1 SNHLY and CDR2 FYNNEI. V trimming: 2 bases; J trimming: 9 bases; junction bases outside the gene matches: 2. The CDR3 is CASSERDRKAFF. The CDR3 nucleotides are TGTGCCAGCAGTGAAAGGGACAGGAAAGCTTTCTTT.

This clonotype was counted a few times. The V gene is TRBV4-1, the J gene TRBJ2-7; D remains unclear. The germline V gene encodes CDR1 MGHRA and CDR2 YSYEKL. The CDR3 loop spans 15 amino acids. The ends were cut back, 0 bases at V and 3 bases at J, with 12 bases in the middle. The CDR3: CASSQDWPANYEQYV. The CDR3 coding sequence is TGCGCCAGCAGCCAAGATTGGCCAGCGAACTACGAGCAGTACGTC.

This clonotype occurred a few times. The rearrangement joins TRBV20-1 to TRBJ2-1; 9 bases fit TRBD2. The length of the CDR3 is 15 residues. The V segment lost 6 bases and the J segment 5 bases; nucleotides outside the gene matches: 11. CDR1 and CDR2 (germline): DFQATT, SNEGSKA (reference sequence). In DNA form, the CDR3 reads TGCAGTGCCCCGTCAGCGGGGGGCCGAGACAATGAGCAGTTCTTC. Translated, it gives CSAPSAGGRDNEQFF.

This clonotype came up a few times. The chain combines TRBV7-2 with TRBJ1-6; perhaps TRBD1 as D (6 bases). The CDR3 extends over 13 amino acids. Germline CDR1 and CDR2: SGHTA and FQGNSA. V was shortened by 5 bases and J by 9 bases, with 11 bases between the two germline ends. In nucleotides, the CDR3 is TGTGCCAGCAGCGGTAGGACAGTTTCACCCCTCCACTTT. As protein: CASSGRTVSPLHF.

This clonotype was found a few times. This chain joins TRBV5-1 and TRBJ2-5; 7 bases fit TRBD2. Germline trimming cut 7 bases from V and 0 bases from J; bases unmatched to any gene: 9. Germline V lookup: CDR1 SGHRS, CDR2 YFSETQ. The CDR3 length is 15 residues. CDR3 nucleotides: TGCGCCAGCCGACTAGGCGGGGGTTACCAAGAGACCCAGTACTTC. Translating it yields CASRLGGGYQETQYF.

The rearrangement uses TRBV11-2 and TRBJ2-2, with D unclear. There are 14 residues in the CDR3. Germline loops: CDR1 SGHAT, CDR2 FQNNGV. The ends were cut back, 0 bases at V and 5 bases at J, with 7 bases in the middle. The CDR3 spells CASSLDVGTGELFF. CDR3 nucleotide sequence: TGTGCCAGCAGCTTAGATGTGGGGACCGGGGAGCTGTTTTTT.

This clonotype has just a few counts. The V gene is TRBV7-9, the J gene TRBJ1-5; D is unclear. The CDR3 is 14 amino acids. In germline, CDR1 is SEHNR, CDR2 FQNEAQ (reference sequence). V was cut by 1 base and J by 4 bases, with 8 bases left in between. The CDR3 DNA sequence: TGTGCCAGCAGCTTAGGGCCGCCGAATCAGCCCCAGCATTTT. This codes for CASSLGPPNQPQHF.

This clonotype was counted between two and nine times. The chain uses TRBV5-4 and TRBJ2-5, with D uncertain. Trimming took off 3 bases at V and 4 bases at J, with 13 bases between the two ends. This CDR3 contains 14 residues. Germline CDR1 SGHNT, CDR2 YYREEE (reference sequence). The CDR3 reads CASSSYSPGETQYF. As DNA, the CDR3 is TGTGCCAGCAGCTCATACTCCCCCGGAGAGACCCAGTACTTC.

In this sample, this clonotype turned up once. The J gene is TRBJ1-4, the V gene TRBV10-3, with TRBD1 matching 10 bases. Germline CDR1 reads ENHRY; CDR2 reads SYGVKD. The CDR3 is made up of 15 amino acids. With 4 bases clipped from V and 6 bases from J, the junction kept 5 bases outside the gene matches. The CDR3 bases are TGTGCCATCAGTGGGGACAGGGGTATGGATGAAAAACTGTTTTTT. Residues: CAISGDRGMDEKLFF.

The table lists this clonotype with many counts. This chain's CDR3 is CASSHPVGPSYGYTF. The CDR3 region has the DNA TGCGCCAGCAGCCACCCCGTCGGCCCTTCCTATGGCTACACCTTC. This chain uses TRBV4-1 with TRBJ1-2; D remains ambiguous. Germline lookup yields CDR1 MGHRA and CDR2 YSYEKL. CDR3 size: 15 residues. V was trimmed by 3 bases and J by 4 bases, leaving 15 bases between them.

This clonotype was counted many times. V and J are TRBV5-1 and TRBJ2-3, with D unclear. CDR3 size: 14 residues. The V gene's germline CDR1 is SGHRS and CDR2 YFSETQ. V lost 4 bases and J 3 bases, leaving 12 bases between the germline ends. The CDR3 spells CASSMGPITDTQYF. The DNA of the CDR3 is TGCGCCAGCAGCATGGGCCCTATTACAGATACGCAGTATTTT. Using reference TRBV5-1 and TRBJ2-3 for the parts outside the CDR3, the full variable domain is KAGVTQTPRYLIKTRGQQVTLSCSPISGHRSVSWYQQTPGQGLQFLFEYFSETQRNKGNFPGRFSGRQFSNSRSEMNVSTLELGDSALYLCASSMGPITDTQYFGPGTRLTVL.

The genes are TRBV6-2 or TRBV6-3 and TRBJ2-7, with D uncertain. V was pared by 5 bases and J by 5 bases, with 10 bases between. The CDR3 is made up of 12 amino acids. Germline loops: CDR1 MNHEY, CDR2 SVGEGT. The CDR3 DNA sequence: TGTGCCAGCAGTCGATACATGCACGAGCAGTACTTC. It encodes CASSRYMHEQYF.

The V and J genes are TRBV9 and TRBJ2-7, with D perhaps given as TRBD1 or TRBD2 (5 bases each). Germline V CDR1 and CDR2: SGDLS, YYNGEE. This CDR3 is 16 amino acids long. The germline V and J ends were trimmed by 0 bases and 2 bases, with 15 bases remaining between them. CDR3 bases: TGTGCCAGCAGCGTAGCCGGGACGCTGGTCCCCTACGAGCAGTACTTC. Translating gives CASSVAGTLVPYEQYF.

This clonotype was seen only a few times. The chain is built from TRBV7-2 and TRBJ1-5; unclear D gene. The CDR3 covers 16 residues. CDR1 is SGHTA, CDR2 FQGNSA, per germline. Trimming removed 1 base from V and 4 bases from J, with 14 bases in between. CDR3 DNA: TGTGCCAGCAGCTTAGTCCCGACGGGTTTTAATCAGCCCCAGCATTTT. Its protein product is CASSLVPTGFNQPQHF.

The chain uses TRBV7-6 and TRBJ2-7; D perhaps matches TRBD1 (6 bases). The CDR3 consists of 13 residues. The V end was cut by 5 bases, the J end by 4 bases, with 12 bases between. The germline gives CDR1 SGHVS, CDR2 FNYEAQ. The DNA for the CDR3 is TGTGCCAGCAGCAAACACAGGGAGTACGAGCAGTACTTC. It encodes CASSKHREYEQYF. The full variable domain, in which reference TRBV7-6 and TRBJ2-7 provide the parts outside the CDR3, is GAGVSQSPRYKVTKRGQDVALRCDPISGHVSLYWYRQALGQGPEFLTYFNYEAQQDKSGLPNDRFSAERPEGSISTLTIQRTEQRDSAMYRCASSKHREYEQYFGPGTRLTVT.

This clonotype was seen a single time. The CDR3 sequence is CAIRLGTEAFF. As DNA, the CDR3 is TGTGCCATCAGACTGGGCACTGAAGCTTTCTTT. The chain is built from TRBV10-3 and TRBJ1-1; D gene uncertain. CDR3 length equals 11 residues. CDR1 is ENHRY, CDR2 SYGVKD, per germline. V was trimmed by 6 bases and J by 4 bases, leaving 6 bases between them.

The rearrangement links TRBV4-1 to TRBJ1-4; possible D gene TRBD1, 5 bases. The germline V and J ends were trimmed by 1 base and 8 bases, with 17 bases remaining between them. This CDR3 spans 16 amino acids. The germline CDR1 and CDR2 sequences are MGHRA and YSYEKL. The CDR3 DNA is TGCGCCAGCAGCCAAGTGTCAGGCAGGGCCGGCGAAAAACTGTTTTTT. Translating it yields CASSQVSGRAGEKLFF.

This chain uses TRBV5-1 with TRBJ1-1; the D gene is possibly TRBD1 (6 bases). This CDR3 region has 15 residues. Trimming removed 2 bases at V and 1 base at J, with 12 bases between. CDR1 SGHRS and CDR2 YFSETQ come from the germline V gene. DNA of the CDR3: TGCGCCAGCAGCTTCACAGGGTCAGGGAACACTGAAGCTTTCTTT. It specifies CASSFTGSGNTEAFF.

This clonotype was observed a handful of times. The CDR3 region has the DNA TGCAGTGAGGTTGGATCCTACAATGAGCAGTTCTTC. This sequence encodes CSEVGSYNEQFF. This chain links TRBV20-1 with TRBJ2-1; no clear D. The CDR3 runs to 12 residues. Trimming took 7 bases from V and 1 from J, leaving 8 bases between them. Germline V gives CDR1 DFQATT, CDR2 SNEGSKA (reference sequence).

This clonotype has a handful of counts. The rearrangement uses TRBV4-1 and TRBJ2-7; possible D gene TRBD1, 5 bases. Germline CDR1 and CDR2: MGHRA and YSYEKL. The ends were cut back, 0 bases at V and 6 bases at J, with 21 bases in the middle. The CDR3 is 17 residues long. CDR3 coding DNA: TGCGCCAGCAGCCAAGAAATTTCGGTCGGCAGGGTAAGCGAGCAGTACTTC. It translates to CASSQEISVGRVSEQYF.

This clonotype occurred a few times. The chain carries TRBV7-2 and TRBJ2-5; 7 bases are shared with TRBD1. CDR1 is SGHTA and CDR2 is FQGNSA in the germline V gene. The CDR3 contains 14 residues. After removal of 5 bases from V and 1 base from J, the junction contained 4 bases not matched to a gene. CDR3 loop: CASSRGQSQETQYF. DNA for the CDR3: TGTGCCAGCAGCCGGGGACAGAGCCAAGAGACCCAGTACTTC.

This clonotype was seen ten or more times. J is TRBJ2-1 and V is TRBV7-6, with 10 bases fitting TRBD2. The CDR3 loop spans 16 amino acids. J lost 3 bases, V lost 1 base, and 3 bases had no gene match. Germline V gene sequence: CDR1 SGHVS, CDR2 FNYEAQ. Here the CDR3 reads CASSLGSGGIYNEQFF. The CDR3, as DNA: TGTGCCAGCAGCTTAGGTAGCGGGGGGATCTACAATGAGCAGTTCTTC.

This rearrangement joins TRBV4-3 to TRBJ1-6; 8 nucleotides match TRBD1. Unmatched junction bases numbered 7, after V lost 5 bases and J lost 10 bases. Germline V gene data show CDR1 as LGHNA and CDR2 as YSLEER. The CDR3 has 14 amino acids. Written as DNA, the CDR3 is TGCGCCAGCAGCTCCCGGACAGGGAGCTCACCCCTCCACTTT. It is translated as CASSSRTGSSPLHF.

This clonotype came up a few times. The chain carries TRBV4-1 and TRBJ2-1, with D hard to call. The CDR3 spans 13 residues. Germline loops: CDR1 MGHRA, CDR2 YSYEKL. V gave up 5 bases and J gave up 10 bases, with 15 bases separating them. This chain's CDR3 is CASSTHSDGEQFF. CDR3 bases: TGCGCCAGCAGCACCCACAGCGACGGGGAGCAGTTCTTC.

This chain joins TRBV12-3 or TRBV12-4 and TRBJ2-3; D remains ambiguous. This CDR3 is built from 12 residues. V lost 8 bases and J lost 2, with 8 bases in between. The CDR3 DNA reads as TGTGCCAGCCAGGCTTTCACAGATACGCAGTATTTT. It specifies CASQAFTDTQYF.